Listed below are T cell receptor beta chains from one sample, sequenced in a study of T cell repertoires in cytomegalovirus infection. For these TCRs, the target antigens are not known. MiXCR, run by TCRdb on the reads, gives a single entry per CDR3 protein. This table has hundreds of thousands of distinct CDR3 sequences, 40% to 50% appearing once. Sequencing used cultured PBMCs, obtained from culture after CMV antigen stimulation. These receptors were obtained from a human donor in good health (CMV status not recorded). Some clones in this sample may be carry-over from other donors' samples. Both conserved end residues are part of each CDR3. A D gene is named only where the DNA matches it firmly. Expanded clones are given a class, and other clones once, few, many or no size at all.

v_call	clone_size	j_call	d_call	cdr3_aa	cdr3_nt
TRBV7-9	-	TRBJ1-2	TRBD1	CASSFWTGNYGYTF	TGTGCCAGCAGCTTCTGGACAGGCAACTATGGCTACACCTTC
TRBV6-2/TRBV6-3	-	TRBJ2-2	-	CASSWMGGTGELFF	TGTGCCAGCAGTTGGATGGGGGGCACCGGGGAGCTGTTTTTT
TRBV11-1	-	TRBJ2-7	-	CASSTLGDEQYF	TGTGCCAGCAGCACACTAGGGGACGAGCAGTACTTC
TRBV10-3	few	TRBJ1-4	-	CAISVGNGVNEKLFF	TGTGCCATCAGTGTTGGGAACGGGGTTAATGAAAAACTGTTTTTT
TRBV12-3/TRBV12-4	few	TRBJ2-1	-	CASGGQNEQFF	TGTGCCAGCGGAGGGCAGAATGAGCAGTTCTTC
TRBV7-6	few	TRBJ1-1	-	CASNGPSTEAFF	TGTGCCAGCAACGGGCCATCAACTGAAGCTTTCTTT
TRBV6-1	many	TRBJ2-3	TRBD1	CASSDWDRGTDTQYF	TGTGCCAGCAGTGACTGGGACAGGGGCACAGATACGCAGTATTTT
TRBV7-2	many	TRBJ1-2	-	CASSPTWGDRYGYTF	TGTGCCAGCAGCCCTACCTGGGGGGACCGCTATGGCTACACCTTC
TRBV7-2	many	TRBJ1-5	-	CASSLALAREGQPQHF	TGTGCCAGCAGCTTAGCGCTGGCACGGGAAGGTCAGCCCCAGCATTTT
TRBV7-8	many	TRBJ1-2	-	CASSENKLGGANYGYTF	TGTGCCAGCAGCGAAAACAAACTAGGGGGAGCTAACTATGGCTACACCTTC
TRBV25-1	-	TRBJ2-7	-	CASSAAGPIYEQYF	TGTGCCAGCAGTGCGGCGGGACCTATCTACGAGCAGTACTTC
TRBV4-1	-	TRBJ2-1	TRBD2	CASSQEWAGGGREQFF	TGCGCCAGCAGCCAAGAATGGGCGGGGGGGGGGAGGGAGCAGTTCTTC
TRBV7-4	few	TRBJ1-4	TRBD1	CASSPDRVFNEKLFF	TGTGCCAGCAGCCCCGACAGGGTGTTTAATGAAAAACTGTTTTTT
TRBV27	-	TRBJ2-1	-	CASSSQTVLGRLSSYNEQFF	TGTGCCAGCAGTTCCCAGACTGTCCTCGGAAGACTGAGCTCCTACAATGAGCAGTTCTTC
TRBV6-2/TRBV6-3	-	TRBJ2-7	TRBD2	CASSLPRAGISYEQYF	TGTGCCAGCAGTCTACCTCGAGCGGGGATCTCCTACGAGCAGTACTTC
TRBV12-3/TRBV12-4	few	TRBJ1-3	-	CASSTDGYSGNTIYF	TGTGCCAGCAGCACGGACGGCTACTCTGGAAACACCATATATTTT
TRBV27	once	TRBJ1-5	-	CASSDTRNQPQHF	TGTGCCAGCAGTGATACAAGAAATCAGCCCCAGCATTTT
TRBV7-9	-	TRBJ1-5	-	CASSFYSEYSNQPQHF	TGTGCCAGCAGCTTTTACAGCGAGTATAGCAATCAGCCCCAGCATTTT
TRBV12-3/TRBV12-4	-	TRBJ2-1	TRBD2	CASSIGTSGDYEQFF	TGTGCCAGCAGTATTGGGACTAGCGGGGACTATGAGCAGTTCTTC
TRBV7-6	-	TRBJ1-1	-	CASSSSVNTEAFF	TGTGCCAGCAGCTCCTCAGTGAACACTGAAGCTTTCTTT
TRBV20-1	-	TRBJ1-4	-	CSASRGVPVEKLFF	TGCAGTGCTAGTCGAGGGGTACCGGTCGAAAAACTGTTTTTT
TRBV6-4	-	TRBJ2-3	-	CASGIGTQYF	TGTGCCAGTGGGATCGGTACGCAGTATTTT
TRBV5-1	-	TRBJ2-5	-	CASRATTGEETQYF	TGCGCCAGCAGGGCCACCACCGGGGAAGAGACCCAGTACTTC
TRBV7-6	few	TRBJ2-1	-	CASSLRQEQFF	TGTGCCAGCAGCCTTCGGCAAGAGCAGTTCTTC
TRBV7-2	-	TRBJ2-7	TRBD1	CASSLRDSTGEQYF	TGTGCCAGCAGCTTAAGGGACAGTACTGGCGAGCAGTACTTC
TRBV6-5	once	TRBJ1-1	-	CASSYSAPNTEAFF	TGTGCCAGCAGTTACTCGGCACCGAACACTGAAGCTTTCTTT
TRBV6-1	few	TRBJ2-3	-	CASSRTGRVGTDTQYF	TGTGCCAGCAGCAGGACAGGGAGGGTCGGCACAGATACGCAGTATTTT
TRBV7-9	few	TRBJ2-3	-	CASSFVSTGEADTQYF	TGTGCCAGCAGCTTTGTTTCGACAGGAGAAGCAGATACGCAGTATTTT
TRBV6-8	few	TRBJ2-4	TRBD2	CASSDLGLGNIQYF	TGTGCCAGCAGTGATCTCGGACTAGGGAACATTCAGTACTTC
TRBV4-3	-	TRBJ2-7	TRBD2	CASSPRRKAGGQLSYEQYF	TGCGCCAGCAGCCCAAGGCGTAAAGCGGGAGGGCAGCTGTCCTACGAGCAGTACTTC
TRBV7-2	-	TRBJ1-5	TRBD1	CASSATGGEVQPQHF	TGTGCCAGCAGCGCCACAGGGGGCGAGGTGCAGCCCCAGCATTTT
TRBV11-2	-	TRBJ2-3	TRBD2	CASSLGGERADTQYF	TGTGCCAGCAGCTTGGGGGGGGAGCGGGCAGATACGCAGTATTTT
TRBV7-9	few	TRBJ2-1	-	CASSLEVGSSPPPIYEQFF	TGTGCCAGCAGCTTAGAGGTCGGGAGTTCACCCCCACCTATTTACGAGCAGTTCTTC
TRBV7-6	-	TRBJ2-7	TRBD2	CASSRGTAGESYEQYF	TGTGCCAGCAGCCGAGGTACGGCGGGGGAGTCCTACGAGCAGTACTTC
TRBV10-3	few	TRBJ2-5	-	CAISEEGLKYF	TGTGCCATCAGTGAGGAGGGTTTAAAGTACTTC
TRBV4-1	few	TRBJ2-5	-	CASSQVGAEETQYF	TGCGCCAGCAGCCAAGTGGGGGCGGAGGAGACCCAGTACTTC
TRBV7-2	few	TRBJ2-7	TRBD2	CASSLARASGFYEQYF	TGTGCCAGCAGCTTAGCGCGGGCTAGCGGGTTCTACGAGCAGTACTTC
TRBV6-5	-	TRBJ2-7	-	CASSYNREVSYEQYF	TGTGCCAGCAGTTACAATCGCGAGGTTTCCTACGAGCAGTACTTC
TRBV7-6	-	TRBJ2-1	-	CASSLAGRGRSAEQFF	TGTGCCAGCAGCTTAGCGGGGCGGGGGCGTTCCGCTGAGCAGTTCTTC
TRBV7-1	-	TRBJ2-7	-	CASSPGPGRSSYEQYF	TGTGCCAGCAGCCCCGGCCCAGGGCGGAGCTCCTACGAGCAGTACTTC
TRBV7-6	-	TRBJ2-2	-	CASSLFRTGELFF	TGTGCCAGCAGCTTATTTCGGACCGGGGAGCTGTTTTTT
TRBV7-2	few	TRBJ1-1	-	CASSSPAGRRYTEAFF	TGTGCCAGCAGCTCACCAGCCGGGCGGAGATACACTGAAGCTTTCTTT
TRBV20-1	-	TRBJ2-3	-	CSAIGGPTDTQYF	TGCAGTGCTATCGGAGGGCCGACAGATACGCAGTATTTT
TRBV7-8	few	TRBJ2-3	-	CASSLMGRASTDTQYF	TGTGCCAGCAGCCTAATGGGGCGGGCTTCCACAGATACGCAGTATTTT
TRBV7-9	few	TRBJ2-3	TRBD1	CASRDRRSTDTQYF	TGTGCCAGCCGGGACAGGAGAAGCACAGATACGCAGTATTTT
TRBV18	-	TRBJ2-3	-	CASSPRRVADTQYF	TGTGCCAGCTCACCAAGGAGGGTGGCAGATACGCAGTATTTT
TRBV7-9	-	TRBJ2-1	-	CASSLVAGSMWYNEQFF	TGTGCCAGCAGCTTAGTTGCAGGGAGTATGTGGTACAATGAGCAGTTCTTC
TRBV7-2	many	TRBJ2-6	-	CASSLQGPGANVLTF	TGTGCCAGCAGCTTGCAGGGCCCTGGGGCCAACGTCCTGACTTTC
TRBV6-1	few	TRBJ2-1	-	CASIRTAYYNEQFF	TGTGCCAGCATAAGGACCGCCTACTACAATGAGCAGTTCTTC
TRBV12-3/TRBV12-4	-	TRBJ2-3	TRBD2	CASSQGTSGPWDTQYF	TGTGCCAGCAGCCAAGGGACTAGCGGGCCGTGGGATACGCAGTATTTT